The 11 T cell receptor beta chains reported below all come from one sample, sequenced in a study of T cells in Graves' hyperthyroidism and ophthalmopathy (dated by TCRdb to the late 2010s). Receptors were amplified or captured by multiplex PCR. The data were produced on an Illumina HiSeq 2000. TCR beta CDR3 regions were amplified from RNA transcripts. The TCR CDR3 was subjected to a first round of RT-PCR using the HTBI primer set and the Qiagen OneStep RT-PCR kit. In-frame beta chains were kept once TCRdb had trimmed the public reads at Q25 with fastp and called clones with MiXCR. Rows with a matching CDR3 protein are joined into one entry that keeps the most common DNA and genes. This sample lists about 600,000 distinct CDR3 sequences; approximately 15% were detected once. The ten most abundant clones make up around 7% of the sample. The sample consisted of blood. These receptors were collected from a woman younger than 30 with Graves' ophthalmopathy.

This clonotype was observed a few times. The junction and the germline gene differ at one end; a read error may be behind it. The gene calls are TRBV27 and TRBJ1-1, with unresolved D. Germline assignment: CDR1 MNHEY and CDR2 SMNVEV (reference sequence). The CDR3 has 14 amino acids. CDR3 nucleotides: TGTGCCAGCAGTTCACCAGCAAGGAACACTGAAGTTTTCTTT. Its protein is CASSSPARNTEVFF.

The table lists this clonotype with many counts. The chain couples TRBV6-2 or TRBV6-3 to TRBJ2-7; D not resolved. Trimming removed 4 bases at V and 2 bases at J, with 3 bases between. This CDR3 has 11 amino acids. Germline assignment: CDR1 MNHEY and CDR2 SVGEGT. The CDR3 loop reads CASSFAYEQYF. In nucleotides, the CDR3 is TGTGCCAGCAGTTTCGCCTACGAGCAGTACTTC.

The V and J genes are TRBV5-5 and TRBJ1-1; D unresolved. Per germline, CDR1 SGHKS and CDR2 YYEKEE (reference sequence). The CDR3 loop spans 12 amino acids. V was cut by 4 bases and J by 10 bases, with 14 bases left in between. CDR3 in amino acids: CASSPGPPVAFF. The CDR3 DNA reads as TGTGCCAGCAGCCCCGGGCCCCCAGTAGCTTTCTTT. Full variable domain (outside the CDR3, taken from reference TRBV5-5 and TRBJ1-1): DAGVTQSPTHLIKTRGQQVTLRCSPISGHKSVSWYQQVLGQGPQFIFQYYEKEERGRGNFPDRFSARQFPNYSSELNVNALLLGDSALYLCASSPGPPVAFFGQGTRLTVV.

This clonotype was picked up many times. The chain carries TRBV6-2 or TRBV6-3 and TRBJ2-7, with D tentatively TRBD2 (6 bases). Germline lookup yields CDR1 MNHEY and CDR2 SVGEGT. V was pared by 7 bases and J by 5 bases, with 9 bases between. The CDR3 covers 11 residues. CDR3 DNA: TGTGCCAGCACGCCGGGAGACGAGCAGTACTTC. It translates to CASTPGDEQYF.

This clonotype was observed a few times. The junction differs from germline at one of its ends, possibly a read error. The chain links TRBV7-7 to TRBJ2-1; 15 positions agree with TRBD2. CDR3 size: 14 residues. Germline V gene sequence: CDR1 SSHAT, CDR2 FNYEAQ (reference sequence). This chain's CDR3 is CASSLGLAGGPQFF. The CDR3 DNA reads TGTGCTAGCAGCTTAGGACTAGCGGGAGGGCCGCAGTTCTTC.

V usage is TRBV27 and J usage is TRBJ1-4; a weak D match, TRBD1 (5 bases). Trimming removed 6 bases from V and 7 bases from J, with 12 bases in between. From germline, CDR1 is MNHEY and CDR2 SMNVEV (reference sequence). The CDR3 sequence is 13 residues long. CDR3 DNA: TGTGCCAGCAGACAGGAGGCCGGTGAAAAACTGTTTTTT. It encodes CASRQEAGEKLFF.

The V and J genes are TRBV7-2 and TRBJ1-6; TRBD1 agrees at 7 bases. The junction had 4 bases not matched to a gene; V was cut back by 2 bases and J by 6 bases. The CDR3 extends over 15 amino acids. CDR1 SGHTA and CDR2 FQGNSA come from the germline V gene. The CDR3 bases are TGTGCCAGCAGCTTAAACAGGGGAGGTAATTCACCCCTCCACTTT. It yields the protein CASSLNRGGNSPLHF.

This clonotype was detected ten times or more. This chain links TRBV20-1 with TRBJ1-5, with D perhaps TRBD1 (6 bases). Trimming removed 5 bases from V and 2 bases from J, with 7 bases in between. The CDR3 contains 12 residues. Germline CDR1 and CDR2: DFQATT and SNEGSKA (reference sequence). CDR3 amino acids: CSAAGGNQPQHF. CDR3 nucleotides: TGCAGTGCTGCAGGGGGCAATCAGCCCCAGCATTTT.

The chain combines TRBV6-1 with TRBJ1-1; no clear D. Trimming took 8 bases from V and 3 from J, leaving 7 bases between them. CDR1 and CDR2 from the germline V gene are MNHNS and SASEGT. The CDR3 sequence is 11 residues long. The CDR3 nucleotides are TGTGCCAGCGGCCACGACACTGAAGCTTTCTTT. Translating it yields CASGHDTEAFF.

This clonotype has more than one count but fewer than ten. The chain recombines TRBV29-1 with TRBJ2-5; TRBD2 agrees at 10 bases. In germline, CDR1 is SQVTM, CDR2 ANQGSEA. The CDR3 has 15 residues. J was trimmed by 1 base and V by 4 bases; bases with no gene match: 6. The CDR3, as DNA: TGCAGCGTTGCAGGTAGCGGGAGGCCCCAAGAGACCCAGTACTTC. It specifies CSVAGSGRPQETQYF.

Note on this clonotype: This may stem from a read error, because a much larger clone lies one nucleotide away. This likely comes from a read error, as the CDR3 has no conserved phenylalanine or tryptophan at its end. This chain joins TRBV7-2 and TRBJ2-1; D gene ambiguous. Germline V gives CDR1 SGHTA, CDR2 FQGNSA. Between the trimmed V and J ends, which lost 5 bases and 0 bases, there was a span of 17 bases. This CDR3 region has 17 residues. The CDR3 reads CASSPSPDPYSYNEQFS. The CDR3 nucleotides read TGTGCCAGCAGCCCCAGCCCGGACCCTTACTCCTACAATGAGCAGTTCTCC.